A selection of T cell receptor beta chains follows, all from one sample in a study of control samples from healthy donors and cancer patients. TCRdb's copy holds only in-frame clones and misses some; the assay was immunoSEQ multiplex PCR. The sample yields about 150,000 clones, roughly 93% seen once. Input material: blood. The source of these receptors is a man in his late teens or twenties in good health. CDR3s include the opening cysteine and the closing phenylalanine or tryptophan. The D gene is left open where the match is weak. Size tells how often a clone was seen (once, few, many) or the class of an expanded clone, and some rows leave it out.

J,V,D,size,DNA,CDR3
TRBJ2-2,TRBV9,TRBD2,NA,TGTGCCAGCAGCGTAGACCGCGGGGGCACCGGGGAGCTGTTTTTT,CASSVDRGGTGELFF
TRBJ2-3,TRBV19,NA,NA,TGTGCCAGTACCCGGGACTCCTGGAACACAGATACGCAGTATTTT,CASTRDSWNTDTQYF
TRBJ2-7,TRBV28,NA,NA,TGTGCCAGTCACGTCGGGATGGAGCAGTACTTC,CASHVGMEQYF
TRBJ2-2,TRBV13,TRBD1,NA,TGTGCCAGCAGCCCAGAGGGGGCGGGCGGGGAGCTGTTTTTT,CASSPEGAGGELFF
TRBJ1-1,TRBV7-9,TRBD1,few,TGTGCCAGCAGCTCCCGGGACAGGGGGAACACTGAAGCTTTCTTT,CASSSRDRGNTEAFF
TRBJ1-5,TRBV18,TRBD1,NA,TGTGCCAGCTCACCCACAGGGGGAAGCAATCAGCCCCAGCATTTT,CASSPTGGSNQPQHF
TRBJ2-1,TRBV6-6,NA,NA,TGTGCCAGCAGTGGACCGGACGGGGCCTCCTACAATGAGCAGTTCTTC,CASSGPDGASYNEQFF
TRBJ2-5,TRBV15,NA,NA,TGTGCCACCAGCAGAGATCGAGAAGAGACCCAGTACTTC,CATSRDREETQYF
TRBJ1-1,TRBV7-8,NA,NA,TGTGCCAGCAGCTTTGTAGACACTGAAGCTTTCTTT,CASSFVDTEAFF
TRBJ1-6,TRBV14,NA,NA,TGTGCCAGCAGCCAAGGTGGAGGGACACTTAACAGTCATCAGCCCCTCCACTTT,CASSQGGGTLNSHQPLHF
TRBJ1-1,TRBV2,NA,NA,TGTGCCAGCAGTGTTCGGGGGAACACTGAAGCTTTCTTT,CASSVRGNTEAFF
TRBJ2-7,TRBV10-1,NA,NA,TGCGCCAGCAGTGAGTCATCCAGGGCGCAGCAGTACTTC,CASSESSRAQQYF
TRBJ2-7,TRBV5-5,TRBD1,NA,TGTGCCAGCAGCCCGGGGACAGGGCAGTACTTC,CASSPGTGQYF
TRBJ1-1,TRBV19,NA,NA,TGTGCCAGTACTCCTCTCCGGGGGGGAGGAGGCACTGAAGCTTTCTTT,CASTPLRGGGGTEAFF
TRBJ1-2,TRBV13,NA,NA,TGTGCCAGCGGGGGCACAGAGGCCAGTTACACCTTC,CASGGTEASYTF
TRBJ1-4,TRBV5-4,NA,NA,TGTGCCAGCCGGGAGACTCCCGGTACAACTAATGAAAAACTGTTTTTT,CASRETPGTTNEKLFF
TRBJ1-5,TRBV6-5,NA,once,TGTGCCAGCCGGATAGGGAGCAATCAGCCCCAGCATTTT,CASRIGSNQPQHF
TRBJ1-6,TRBV27,NA,NA,TGTGCCAGCAGTTTGGGGGGTGATTCACCCCTCCACTTT,CASSLGGDSPLHF
TRBJ1-1,TRBV7-9,TRBD1,NA,TGTGCCAGCAGGCCCTGGGGGGACAGGGATGAAGCTTTCTTT,CASRPWGDRDEAFF
TRBJ2-7,TRBV11-3,NA,NA,TGTGCCAGCAGCTTAGACGGGGACTCCTACGAGCAGTACTTC,CASSLDGDSYEQYF
TRBJ1-2,TRBV4-1,NA,NA,TGCGCCAGCAGCCACCTAGCCAGGGACCTGATTAGCTACACCTTC,CASSHLARDLISYTF
TRBJ2-5,TRBV11-1,TRBD2,NA,TGTGCCAGCAGCTTAACAGGCCCCGGGGGGGAGACCCAGTACTTC,CASSLTGPGGETQYF
TRBJ2-7,TRBV28,NA,once,TGTGCCAGCAGTTTTAACAGGGCTGGTGACGAGCAGTACTTC,CASSFNRAGDEQYF
TRBJ1-4,TRBV7-8,NA,NA,TGTGCCAGCAGCTCCTCCCGGTCTACTAATGAAAAACTGTTTTTT,CASSSSRSTNEKLFF
TRBJ2-7,TRBV15,TRBD2,NA,TGTGCCACCAGCAGAGGCGGGGGGTCGGGCTACGAGCAGTACTTC,CATSRGGGSGYEQYF
TRBJ1-1,TRBV5-4,TRBD1,NA,TGTGCCAGCAGCTCGACCGGACAGGGAGTAAGGACTGAAGCTTTCTTT,CASSSTGQGVRTEAFF
TRBJ2-1,TRBV30,NA,NA,TGTGCCTGGAGTTTCCTGCCCGCCGGGGGTGGAAATGAGCAGTTCTTC,CAWSFLPAGGGNEQFF
TRBJ1-4,TRBV4-2,TRBD1,NA,TGTGCCAGCAGCCAACCAGGGGGGGTTAATGAAAAACTGTTTTTT,CASSQPGGVNEKLFF
TRBJ2-7,TRBV19,NA,NA,TGTGCCAGTAGTTTCTCGGTGGGGCAGGCCTACGAGCAGTACTTC,CASSFSVGQAYEQYF
TRBJ1-2,TRBV29-1,NA,NA,TGCAGCGTTGAAGATAGGTGGGGCAAGGGCTACACCTTC,CSVEDRWGKGYTF
TRBJ2-1,TRBV5-6,TRBD2,NA,TGTGCCAGCAGCGCTCTAGCGGGAGATGAGCAGTTCTTC,CASSALAGDEQFF
TRBJ2-5,TRBV15,NA,few,TGTGCCACCAGCAGATCTACACCTTTCCAAGAGACCCAGTACTTC,CATSRSTPFQETQYF
TRBJ1-2,TRBV12-3/TRBV12-4,NA,once,TGTGCCAGCATCGGGGCACCAAACTATGGCTACACCTTC,CASIGAPNYGYTF
TRBJ1-2,TRBV9,NA,NA,TGTGCCAGCAGCCTCGAAGAACGGTATGGCTACACCTTC,CASSLEERYGYTF
TRBJ2-3,TRBV25-1,NA,NA,TGTGCCAGCAGTGGACAGGTCGCCACAGATACGCAGTATTTT,CASSGQVATDTQYF
TRBJ1-6,TRBV11-2,NA,once,TGTGCCAGCAGCTTAGGGTACCCGAATTCACCCCTCCACTTT,CASSLGYPNSPLHF
TRBJ2-4,TRBV30,NA,NA,TGTGCCTGGAGTATGCTAGGACCAAAAAACATTCAGTACTTC,CAWSMLGPKNIQYF
TRBJ2-1,TRBV27,NA,NA,TGTGCCAGCAGTTTAATCGCGGGCCGCTCCTACAATGAGCAGTTCTTC,CASSLIAGRSYNEQFF
TRBJ1-2,TRBV3-1/TRBV3-2,NA,NA,TGTGCCAGCAGCCACGGGGACGGGGAAAACTATGGCTACACCTTC,CASSHGDGENYGYTF
TRBJ2-7,TRBV19,TRBD1,NA,TGTGCCAGTAGTATTATTCTTTTCTCAAAAGGGAACAGGGGGAGCTACGAGCAGTACTTC,CASSIILFSKGNRGSYEQYF
TRBJ1-2,TRBV5-1,TRBD1,NA,TGCGCCAGCAGCTCTCAGGGGGAGCTCGGCTACACCTTC,CASSSQGELGYTF
TRBJ1-1,TRBV19,NA,NA,TGTGCCAGTAGTATAAGCGGTACGATGGGCACTGAAGCTTTCTTT,CASSISGTMGTEAFF
TRBJ2-7,TRBV4-1,NA,once,TGCGCCAGCAGCCAAGATTACGAGCAGTACTTC,CASSQDYEQYF
TRBJ1-2,TRBV28,NA,NA,TGTGCCAGCACTTTTCTAGGCAGGACTAACTATGGCTACACCTTC,CASTFLGRTNYGYTF
TRBJ2-3,TRBV5-6,NA,NA,TGTGCCAGCAGCTTGGTTGGGGCCAGCACAGATACGCAGTATTTT,CASSLVGASTDTQYF
TRBJ1-1,TRBV4-1,NA,NA,TGCGCCAGCAGCGCCGGACTGGACACTGAAGCTTTCTTT,CASSAGLDTEAFF
TRBJ2-3,TRBV27,TRBD2,NA,TGTGCCAGCACCCCACCCTGGGGAGGGGATACGCAGTATTTT,CASTPPWGGDTQYF
TRBJ1-2,TRBV28,TRBD1,NA,TGTGCCAGCAGTTTAGTTCTCCGGACAGGGGTCGGCTACACCTTC,CASSLVLRTGVGYTF
TRBJ2-7,TRBV6-5,TRBD1,NA,TGTGCCAGCAATTGGGACAGAACGTACGAGCAGTACTTC,CASNWDRTYEQYF
TRBJ1-5,TRBV19,TRBD1,once,TGTGCCAGTAGTATCACAGGGGTCCAGCCCCAGCATTTT,CASSITGVQPQHF
TRBJ2-2,TRBV6-5,TRBD1,NA,TGTGCCAGCAGTTCCCGGGACAGGGGGTATACCGGGGAGCTGTTTTTT,CASSSRDRGYTGELFF
TRBJ1-2,TRBV6-5,NA,NA,TGTGCCAGCAGTTATAGGGTGGGTGGCTACACCTTC,CASSYRVGGYTF
TRBJ2-5,TRBV9,NA,NA,TGTGCCAGCAACCGACTAGGGGTGTACCAAGAGACCCAGTACTTC,CASNRLGVYQETQYF
TRBJ2-1,TRBV5-4,TRBD2,NA,TGTGCCAGCAGATCCACTACTAGCGACTTATACAATGAGCAGTTCTTC,CASRSTTSDLYNEQFF
TRBJ1-2,TRBV7-2,NA,NA,TGTGCCAGCAGCTCCTCGGCGGGCCGGCTCCTCTATGGCTACACCTTC,CASSSSAGRLLYGYTF
TRBJ2-3,TRBV7-9,TRBD1,NA,TGTGCCAGCAGCCCGGGGGACAGGCGCACAGATACGCAGTATTTT,CASSPGDRRTDTQYF
TRBJ2-7,TRBV4-3,NA,NA,TGCGCCAGCAGCCACGGTCGAGGGGAGGCCTACGAGCAGTACTTC,CASSHGRGEAYEQYF
TRBJ1-5,TRBV30,NA,NA,TGTGCCCAAGACGGGGGTCAGCCCCAGCATTTT,CAQDGGQPQHF